The 32 T cell receptor beta chains below come from one sample, sequenced in a study of post-analysis software for immune sequencing data. Findings and limits, study-wide: Five TRBV segments were significantly more frequent in patients than in controls. TRBV5-6, TRBV5-1 and TRBV20-1 were among these segments.

Incorporated into the TCR beta cDNA libraries were unique molecular identifiers, which served to reduce PCR and sequencing biases. Using its own MiXCR run on the PCR reads, TCRdb lists one record per CDR3 protein. This sample has some 700,000 distinct CDR3 sequences, with approximately 60% found just once. Their antigen targets remain unknown. The specimen sequenced was blood. The receptors were sampled from a girl aged 2-10 years with multiple sclerosis.

The genes are TRBV4-2 and TRBJ2-3, with D uncertain. Trimming took 4 bases from V and 4 from J, leaving 30 bases between them. The CDR3 sequence is 20 residues long. Germline V gene sequence: CDR1 LGHNA, CDR2 YNFKEQ. The CDR3 nucleotides are TGTGCCAGCAGCCCAAACCATCGAGATAGGGAAGGTTGGGGATCAGATACGCAGTATTTT. Protein sequence: CASSPNHRDREGWGSDTQYF.

The chain is built from TRBV2 and TRBJ2-7; 7 bases map to TRBD2. The CDR3 runs to 14 residues. Germline V CDR1 and CDR2: SNHLY, FYNNEI. The junction had 9 bases not matched to a gene; V was cut back by 7 bases and J by 3 bases. CDR3 bases: TGTGCCAGCACCCTCACGGGCGGGGGCTACGAGCAGTACTTC. Protein: CASTLTGGGYEQYF.

The chain joins TRBV20-1 to TRBJ1-1; D is unresolved. Trimming took off 6 bases at V and 4 bases at J, with 12 bases between the two ends. The germline V gene encodes CDR1 DFQATT and CDR2 SNEGSKA (reference sequence). The CDR3 is made up of 12 amino acids. The CDR3 nucleotides read TGCAGTGCCACCCGGCCCGGCACTGAAGCTTTCTTT. It specifies CSATRPGTEAFF.

This clonotype is a singleton in its sample. This chain links TRBV4-1 with TRBJ2-2; no firm D call. V was trimmed by 4 bases and J by 5 bases, leaving 8 bases between them. The CDR3 covers 13 residues. Germline CDR1 MGHRA, CDR2 YSYEKL. The CDR3 sequence: CASSRGLTGELFF. DNA for the CDR3: TGCGCCAGCAGCCGAGGATTAACCGGGGAGCTGTTTTTT.

The rearrangement uses TRBV4-2 and TRBJ2-1; D perhaps matches TRBD2 (6 bases). Germline V gene sequence: CDR1 LGHNA, CDR2 YNFKEQ. The CDR3 has 17 residues. The V gene lost 3 bases and the J gene lost 4 bases, with 19 bases spanning the gap. The CDR3 bases are TGTGCCAGCAGCCAGTCGGAGGGGCGGGGAATATACAATGAGCAGTTCTTC. The encoded protein is CASSQSEGRGIYNEQFF.

This chain uses TRBV12-3 or TRBV12-4 with TRBJ2-7; D remains unclear. V lost 3 bases and J 4 bases, leaving 7 bases between the germline ends. The CDR3 is 12 residues long. The chain's CDR3 is CASSFDFYEQYF. For the CDR3, the DNA is TGTGCCAGCAGTTTTGATTTTTACGAGCAGTACTTC.

CDR3 coding DNA: TGTGCCAGCAGTTCCCTCGGGACTAGCGGATCCAAAAACATTCAGTACTTC. Its translation is CASSSLGTSGSKNIQYF. The chain recombines TRBV13 with TRBJ2-4; TRBD2 agrees at 11 bases. This CDR3 spans 17 amino acids. J gave up 2 bases and V 6 bases, and 9 bases lay outside the gene matches. Germline CDR1 reads PRHDT; CDR2 reads FYEKMQ (reference sequence).

The chain uses TRBV6-5 and TRBJ2-7; 7 bases are shared with TRBD2. The CDR3 is 14 residues long. V lost 5 bases to trimming and J lost 5 bases; unmatched junction nucleotides: 9. CDR1 is MNHEY, CDR2 SVGAGI, per germline. The CDR3 DNA follows: TGTGCCAGCAGTGGGGGGGGGGAAGCCAACGAGCAGTACTTC. It codes for CASSGGGEANEQYF.

This chain joins TRBV12-3 or TRBV12-4 and TRBJ2-5; 15 nucleotides match TRBD2. This CDR3 region has 17 residues. V lost 1 base to trimming and J lost 5 bases; unmatched junction nucleotides: 5. Written as DNA, the CDR3 is TGTGCCAGCAGTTTAGAGCCCGGGACTAGCGGGAGGGAGACCCAGTACTTC. It codes for CASSLEPGTSGRETQYF.

V and J are TRBV4-2 and TRBJ1-1, with D tentatively TRBD1 (6 bases). Germline values: CDR1 LGHNA, CDR2 YNFKEQ. CDR3 size: 14 residues. The V end was cut by 1 base, the J end by 5 bases, with 11 bases between. CDR3: CASSQVDSRTEAFF. CDR3 nucleotide sequence: TGTGCCAGCAGCCAAGTGGACAGTAGGACTGAAGCTTTCTTT.

There are a few counts of this clonotype. The CDR3 bases are TGCGCCAGCAGCTTCCAGAGCGTGGGAGAGACCCAGTACTTC. Translation gives CASSFQSVGETQYF. The rearrangement links TRBV5-1 to TRBJ2-5; D is unclear. CDR3 length: 14 residues. CDR1 is SGHRS and CDR2 is YFSETQ in the germline V gene. Trimming pared 2 bases from V and 4 bases from J, leaving 12 bases between.

The chain couples TRBV5-6 to TRBJ1-2; D uncertain. Germline CDR1 and CDR2: SGHDT and YYEEEE. The CDR3 extends over 14 amino acids. Trimming left V 1 base short and J 8 bases short, with 15 bases between. CDR3 region: CASSLWYSSRGYTF. DNA for the CDR3: TGTGCCAGCAGCTTGTGGTACAGTTCCCGAGGCTACACCTTC.

CDR3 nucleotide sequence: TGCAGTGCCGAGACGTACTCCTACAATGAGCAGTTCTTC. As protein: CSAETYSYNEQFF. The rearrangement uses TRBV20-1 and TRBJ2-1, with D unclear. The germline CDR1 and CDR2 sequences are DFQATT and SNEGSKA (reference sequence). The CDR3 is 13 amino acids. The V end lost 6 bases, the J end lost 0 bases, and 9 bases lay between the germline ends.

The chain uses TRBV29-1 and TRBJ2-5; 7 bases line up with TRBD2. CDR3 length: 13 amino acids. Germline CDR1 SQVTM, CDR2 ANQGSEA. With 6 bases clipped from V and 5 bases from J, the junction kept 9 bases outside the gene matches. DNA for the CDR3: TGCAGCGTGAGGGCGCGGGGGTGGGAGACCCAGTACTTC. Protein sequence: CSVRARGWETQYF.

This sequence joins TRBV5-6 and TRBJ1-5; 11 nucleotides line up with TRBD1. Germline V CDR1 and CDR2: SGHDT, YYEEEE. J gave up 3 bases and V 6 bases, and 5 bases lay outside the gene matches. This CDR3 has 15 amino acids. The CDR3 nucleotides read TGTGCCAGCACCCGGACAGGGGGCTCCAATCAGCCCCAGCATTTT. Protein sequence: CASTRTGGSNQPQHF. The whole variable domain, remainder taken from reference TRBV5-6 and TRBJ1-5, is DAGVTQSPTHLIKTRGQQVTLRCSPKSGHDTVSWYQQALGQGPQFIFQYYEEEERQRGNFPDRFSGHQFPNYSSELNVNALLLGDSALYLCASTRTGGSNQPQHFGDGTRLSIL.

The rearrangement uses TRBV29-1 and TRBJ1-1, with D perhaps TRBD1 (6 bases). The germline CDR1 and CDR2 sequences are SQVTM and ANQGSEA. Trimming left V 5 bases short and J 6 bases short, with 16 bases between. This CDR3 contains 13 residues. CDR3 bases: TGCAGCGTTTGCCATCAGGGGTCCTCTGAAGCTTTCTTT. Residues: CSVCHQGSSEAFF.

The chain combines TRBV3-1 with TRBJ2-7; 13 nucleotides agree with TRBD2. The CDR3 covers 15 residues. Germline V gene data show CDR1 as LGHDT and CDR2 as YNNKEL (reference sequence). J was trimmed by 3 bases and V by 3 bases; bases with no gene match: 2. The CDR3 region has the DNA TGTGCCAGCAGCCAGGGGACTAGCGGGGTCTACGAGCAGTACTTC. This gives the protein CASSQGTSGVYEQYF.

The rearrangement joins TRBV13 to TRBJ2-1; the match to TRBD2 covers 12 bases. This CDR3 has 21 residues. Looked up from germline, CDR1 is PRHDT and CDR2 is FYEKMQ (reference sequence). Trimming at V came to 5 bases and at J to 0 bases, leaving 17 bases not matched to a gene. This chain's CDR3 is CASSPPWGGLAGGSSYNEQFF. In DNA, the CDR3 is TGTGCCAGCAGCCCACCGTGGGGGGGACTAGCGGGTGGAAGCTCCTACAATGAGCAGTTCTTC.

The chain carries TRBV6-5 and TRBJ2-1, with D possibly TRBD1 on 5 matching bases. The CDR3 runs 15 residues. With 4 bases removed from V and 4 bases from J, the gap between germline ends came to 14 bases. Germline V gene data show CDR1 as MNHEY and CDR2 as SVGAGI. The DNA of the CDR3 is TGTGCCAGCAGTTCGTTGGAAGGGGTTTACAATGAGCAGTTCTTC. As protein: CASSSLEGVYNEQFF.

The chain is built from TRBV7-9 and TRBJ2-7; 7 bases match TRBD1. Germline V CDR1 and CDR2: SEHNR, FQNEAQ (reference sequence). This CDR3 comprises 15 residues. V lost 5 bases and J lost 7; bases outside the gene matches: 14. CDR3 loop: CASSLGTAGLGEQYF. As DNA, the CDR3 is TGTGCCAGCAGCCTCGGGACAGCCGGTCTGGGAGAGCAGTACTTC.

The chain carries TRBV12-3 or TRBV12-4 and TRBJ2-1; TRBD2 agrees at 16 bases. The V gene end was trimmed by 2 bases and the J gene end by 7 bases; junction bases not matched to a gene: 5. The CDR3 totals 17 residues. Here the CDR3 DNA reads TGTGCCAGCAGTTTAAAGGGACTAGCGGGAGGGCGGAATGAGCAGTTCTTC. Amino acid sequence: CASSLKGLAGGRNEQFF.

The chain couples TRBV12-3 or TRBV12-4 to TRBJ2-4; 10 bases match TRBD1. The CDR3 consists of 16 residues. Trimming removed 6 bases from V and 13 bases from J; junction bases left unmatched: 18. CDR3 in amino acids: CASSPGDRGGTWEQYF. The DNA of the CDR3 is TGTGCCAGCAGCCCAGGGGACAGGGGAGGCACCTGGGAGCAGTACTTC.

This chain links TRBV19 with TRBJ2-7, with D tentatively TRBD1 (6 bases). CDR1 and CDR2 from the germline V gene are LNHDA and SQIVND (reference sequence). The CDR3 length is 15 residues. V was trimmed by 4 bases and J by 3 bases, leaving 16 bases between them. The DNA of the CDR3 is TGTGCCAGTAGTACACGGACAGCCCGGCGCTACGAGCAGTACTTC. This translates into CASSTRTARRYEQYF.

The chain joins TRBV4-3 to TRBJ1-1, with D possibly matching TRBD1 (5 bases). V shed 0 bases and J shed 3 bases, with 14 bases lying between them. In germline, CDR1 is LGHNA, CDR2 YSLEER. This CDR3 comprises 16 residues. The CDR3 protein is CASSQDFGGGDTEAFF. The CDR3 bases are TGCGCCAGCAGCCAAGATTTTGGGGGGGGAGACACTGAAGCTTTCTTT.

The chain joins TRBV5-5 to TRBJ1-5; D not certain. The V gene's germline CDR1 is SGHKS and CDR2 YYEKEE (reference sequence). This CDR3 is built from 15 residues. The V end was cut by 1 base, the J end by 7 bases, with 15 bases between. The CDR3 coding sequence is TGTGCCAGCAGCTTGTGGCGGGCGCTGGGACAGCCCCAGCATTTT. Its translation is CASSLWRALGQPQHF.

The chain is built from TRBV20-1 and TRBJ2-7, with 10 bases identical to TRBD2. Looked up from germline, CDR1 is DFQATT and CDR2 is SNEGSKA (reference sequence). The J segment lost 0 bases and the V segment lost 6 bases, leaving 5 bases of the junction unmatched. This CDR3 comprises 14 residues. CDR3 region: CSARTSGFSYEQYF. In DNA form, the CDR3 reads TGCAGTGCGCGGACTAGCGGATTCTCCTACGAGCAGTACTTC.

V usage is TRBV5-5 and J usage is TRBJ1-1; D call uncertain. Germline CDR1 SGHKS, CDR2 YYEKEE (reference sequence). Between the trimmed V and J ends, which lost 3 bases and 1 base, there was a span of 7 bases. The CDR3 is 13 residues long. Here the CDR3 reads CASSSLANTEAFF. Here the CDR3 DNA reads TGTGCCAGCAGCTCACTAGCGAACACTGAAGCTTTCTTT.

The chain is built from TRBV24-1 and TRBJ1-1, with D possibly TRBD1 on 6 matching bases. V was cut by 7 bases and J by 4 bases, with 15 bases left in between. This CDR3 has 14 amino acids. CDR1 KGHDR and CDR2 SFDVKD come from the germline V gene. DNA of the CDR3: TGTGCCACCAGGGGTAACAGGGTGGCCACTGAAGCTTTCTTT. This codes for CATRGNRVATEAFF.

The V and J genes are TRBV7-2 and TRBJ2-3; no clear D. The germline gives CDR1 SGHTA, CDR2 FQGNSA. The V gene lost 5 bases and the J gene lost 4 bases, with 7 bases spanning the gap. CDR3 length: 12 amino acids. The CDR3 DNA reads TGTGCCAGCAGCAGAAGCCCAGATACGCAGTATTTT. Amino acids: CASSRSPDTQYF.

V and J are TRBV14 and TRBJ2-7; 8 positions agree with TRBD2. Germline CDR1 and CDR2: SGHDN and FVKESK. The CDR3 contains 15 residues. V lost 1 base, J lost 8 bases, and 10 bases stayed unmatched. CDR3 protein: CASSQGPGGPGKQYF. In nucleotides, the CDR3 is TGTGCCAGCAGCCAAGGCCCGGGAGGGCCGGGCAAGCAGTACTTC.

The chain joins TRBV4-3 to TRBJ2-5, with 7 bases fitting TRBD2. The junction had 3 bases not matched to a gene; V was cut back by 1 base and J by 4 bases. CDR1 is LGHNA and CDR2 is YSLEER in the germline V gene. This CDR3 has 14 residues. The CDR3 sequence is CASSQVGGAETQYF. CDR3 coding DNA: TGCGCCAGCAGCCAAGTGGGAGGGGCAGAGACCCAGTACTTC.

A few counts support this clonotype. The V gene is TRBV4-3, the J gene TRBJ2-5, with 11 bases matching TRBD1. The J call may be wrong; the DNA end is better matched by TRBJ2-7. The V gene's germline CDR1 is LGHNA and CDR2 YSLEER. The length of the CDR3 is 18 residues. CDR3 protein: CASSQAVGRTGGGYEQYF. Written as DNA, the CDR3 is TGCGCCAGCAGCCAAGCAGTCGGGAGGACAGGGGGCGGCTACGAGCAGTACTTC.